One and the same sample provided the 2 T cell receptor beta chains below, sequenced in a study of OX40 agonist ivuxolimab in advanced cancers. This table comes from immunoSEQ multiplex PCR, and its TCRdb copy is limited to in-frame clones, with some not included. In the table there are approximately 79,000 clones, 87% of which are singletons. The source material was CD4+ or CD8+ T cells sorted from blood, sampled in a trial of the OX40 agonist ivuxolimab. All receptors derive from an adult with an advanced solid tumor such as melanoma, head and neck, liver or kidney cancer.

This clone was found once. The chain combines TRBV7-2 with TRBJ2-2; D may match TRBD1 or TRBD2 (5 bases each). Germline CDR1 and CDR2: SGHTA and FQGNSA. V dropped 1 base and J dropped 7 bases, with 13 bases sitting between them. The CDR3 has 15 amino acids. CDR3 in amino acids: CASSLGGAWGGELFF. Here the CDR3 DNA reads TGTGCCAGCAGCTTAGGAGGGGCCTGGGGCGGGGAGCTGTTTTTT.

V usage is TRBV14 and J usage is TRBJ2-3; TRBD2 might be the D (6 bases). CDR1 and CDR2 (germline): SGHDN, FVKESK. V was clipped by 3 bases and J by 3 bases, with 19 bases between them. The CDR3 covers 17 residues. The CDR3 reads CASSHHLGLTTTDTQYF. CDR3 sequence (DNA): TGTGCCAGCAGCCACCACCTGGGACTGACAACTACAGATACGCAGTATTTT.